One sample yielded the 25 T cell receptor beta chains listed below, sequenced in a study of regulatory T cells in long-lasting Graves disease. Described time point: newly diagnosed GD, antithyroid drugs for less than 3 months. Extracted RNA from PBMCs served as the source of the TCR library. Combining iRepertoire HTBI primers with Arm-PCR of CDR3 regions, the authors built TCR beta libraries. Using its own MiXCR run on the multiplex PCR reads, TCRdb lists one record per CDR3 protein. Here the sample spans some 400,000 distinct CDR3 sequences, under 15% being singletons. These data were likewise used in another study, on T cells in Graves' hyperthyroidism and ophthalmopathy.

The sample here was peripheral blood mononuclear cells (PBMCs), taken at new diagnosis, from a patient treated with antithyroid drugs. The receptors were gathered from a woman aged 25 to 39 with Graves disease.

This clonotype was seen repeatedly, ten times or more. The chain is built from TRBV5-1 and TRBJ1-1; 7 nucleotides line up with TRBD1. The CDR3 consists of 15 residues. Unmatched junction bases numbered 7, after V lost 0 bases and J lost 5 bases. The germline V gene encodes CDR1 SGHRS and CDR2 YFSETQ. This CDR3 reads CASSLATGVGTEAFF. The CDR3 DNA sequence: TGCGCCAGCAGCTTGGCCACAGGGGTGGGAACTGAAGCTTTCTTT.

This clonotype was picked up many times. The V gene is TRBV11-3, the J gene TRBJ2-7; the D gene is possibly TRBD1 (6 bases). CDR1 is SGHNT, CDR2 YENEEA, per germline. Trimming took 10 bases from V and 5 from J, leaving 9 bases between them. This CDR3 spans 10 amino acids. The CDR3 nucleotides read TGTGCCACCAGGGGTAACGAGCAGTACTTC. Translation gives CATRGNEQYF.

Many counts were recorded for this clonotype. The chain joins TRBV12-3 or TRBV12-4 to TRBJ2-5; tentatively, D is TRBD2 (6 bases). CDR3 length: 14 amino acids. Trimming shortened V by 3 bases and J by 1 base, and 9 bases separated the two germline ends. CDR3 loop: CASSFGGLQETQYF. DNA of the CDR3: TGTGCCAGCAGTTTCGGGGGACTCCAAGAGACCCAGTACTTC.

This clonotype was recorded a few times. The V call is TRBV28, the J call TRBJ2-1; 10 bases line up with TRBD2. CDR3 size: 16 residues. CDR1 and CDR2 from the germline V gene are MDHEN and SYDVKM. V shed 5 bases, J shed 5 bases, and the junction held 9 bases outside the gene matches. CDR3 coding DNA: TGTGCCAGCAGTATCTTAGCGGGAGGCCCGGACAATGAGCAGTTCTTC. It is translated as CASSILAGGPDNEQFF.

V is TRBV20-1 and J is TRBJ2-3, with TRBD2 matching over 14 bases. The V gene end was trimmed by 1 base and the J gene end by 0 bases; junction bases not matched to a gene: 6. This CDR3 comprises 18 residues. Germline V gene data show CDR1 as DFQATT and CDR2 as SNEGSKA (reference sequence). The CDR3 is CSARAGTSGSPSTDTQYF. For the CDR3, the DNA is TGCAGTGCTAGAGCAGGGACTAGCGGGAGTCCTAGCACAGATACGCAGTATTTT.

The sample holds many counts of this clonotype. CDR3 sequence (DNA): TGTGCCAGCAGCCACCTCTCTGGAAACACCATATATTTT. It yields the protein CASSHLSGNTIYF. The chain has TRBV14 and TRBJ1-3; D uncertain. The germline V gene encodes CDR1 SGHDN and CDR2 FVKESK. This CDR3 has 13 amino acids. V was trimmed by 3 bases and J by 0 bases, leaving 3 bases between them. Complete variable domain (other parts from reference TRBV14 and TRBJ1-3): EAGVTQFPSHSVIEKGQTVTLRCDPISGHDNLYWYRRVMGKEIKFLLHFVKESKQDESGMPNNRFLAERTGGTYSTLKVQPAELEDSGVYFCASSHLSGNTIYFGEGSWLTVV.

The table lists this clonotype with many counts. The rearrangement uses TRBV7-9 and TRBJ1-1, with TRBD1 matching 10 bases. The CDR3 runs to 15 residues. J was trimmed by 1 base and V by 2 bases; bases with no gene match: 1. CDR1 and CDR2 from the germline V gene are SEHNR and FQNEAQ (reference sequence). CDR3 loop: CASSLRQGANTEAFF. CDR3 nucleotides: TGTGCCAGCAGCTTAAGACAGGGGGCGAACACTGAAGCTTTCTTT.

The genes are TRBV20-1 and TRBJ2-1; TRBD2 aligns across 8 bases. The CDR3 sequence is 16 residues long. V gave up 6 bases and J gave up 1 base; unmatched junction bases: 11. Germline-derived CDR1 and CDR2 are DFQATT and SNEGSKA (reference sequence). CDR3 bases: TGCAGTGCCGATGGGAGCGGGAGAGGATCCTACAATGAGCAGTTCTTC. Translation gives CSADGSGRGSYNEQFF.

The CDR3 reads CASSPLEGYEQYF. CDR3 in DNA: TGTGCCAGTAGCCCCCTAGAAGGTTACGAGCAGTACTTC. This chain connects TRBV19 to TRBJ2-7; D not resolved. This CDR3 comprises 13 residues. Germline CDR1 and CDR2: LNHDA and SQIVND (reference sequence). Between the trimmed V and J ends, which lost 6 bases and 4 bases, there was a span of 13 bases. The full variable domain, rest sourced from reference TRBV19 and TRBJ2-7, is DGGITQSPKYLFRKEGQNVTLSCEQNLNHDAMYWYRQDPGQGLRLIYYSQIVNDFQKGDIAEGYSVSREKKESFPLTVTSAQKNPTAFYLCASSPLEGYEQYFGPGTRLTVT.

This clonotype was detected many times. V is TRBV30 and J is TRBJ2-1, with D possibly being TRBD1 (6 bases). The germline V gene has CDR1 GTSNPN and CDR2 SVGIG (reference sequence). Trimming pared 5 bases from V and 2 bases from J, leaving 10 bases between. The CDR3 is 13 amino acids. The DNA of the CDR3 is TGTGCCTGGTCAGGGACAACCTACAATGAGCAGTTCTTC. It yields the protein CAWSGTTYNEQFF.

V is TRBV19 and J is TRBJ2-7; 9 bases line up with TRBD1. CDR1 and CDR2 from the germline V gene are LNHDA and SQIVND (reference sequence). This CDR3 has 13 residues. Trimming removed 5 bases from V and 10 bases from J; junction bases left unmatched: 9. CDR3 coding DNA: TGTGCCAGTAGTCCCGGGACAGGGTGGGATCAGTACTTC. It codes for CASSPGTGWDQYF.

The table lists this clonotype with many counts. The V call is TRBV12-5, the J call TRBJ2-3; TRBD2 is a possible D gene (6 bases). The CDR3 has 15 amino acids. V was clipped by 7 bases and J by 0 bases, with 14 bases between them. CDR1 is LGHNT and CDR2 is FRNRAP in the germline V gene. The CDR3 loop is CASAGTETSTDTQYF. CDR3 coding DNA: TGTGCTAGTGCCGGGACTGAGACTAGCACAGATACGCAGTATTTT. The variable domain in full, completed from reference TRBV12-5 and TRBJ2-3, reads DARVTQTPRHKVTEMGQEVTMRCQPILGHNTVFWYRQTMMQGLELLAYFRNRAPLDDSGMPKDRFSAEMPDATLATLKIQPSEPRDSAVYFCASAGTETSTDTQYFGPGTRLTVL.

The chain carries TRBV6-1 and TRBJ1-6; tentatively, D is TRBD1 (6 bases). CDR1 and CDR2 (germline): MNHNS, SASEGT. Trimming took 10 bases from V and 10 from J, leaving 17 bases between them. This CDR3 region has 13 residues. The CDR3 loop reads CATGEGGRSPLHF. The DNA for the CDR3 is TGTGCCACCGGCGAAGGGGGGCGCTCACCCCTCCACTTT.

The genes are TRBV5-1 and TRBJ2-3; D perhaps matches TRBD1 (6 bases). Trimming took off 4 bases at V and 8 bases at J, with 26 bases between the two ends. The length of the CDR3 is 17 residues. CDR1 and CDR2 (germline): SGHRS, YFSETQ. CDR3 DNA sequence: TGCGCCAGCAGCCAGAGCGGCAAACAGGGAAGTGTTGGTACGCAGTATTTT. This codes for CASSQSGKQGSVGTQYF.

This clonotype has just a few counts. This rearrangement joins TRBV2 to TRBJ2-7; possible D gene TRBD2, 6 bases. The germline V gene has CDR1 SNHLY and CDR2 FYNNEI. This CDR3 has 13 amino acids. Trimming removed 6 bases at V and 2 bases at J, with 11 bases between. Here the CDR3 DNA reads TGTGCCAGCAGGGGGACTCGAACCTACGAGCAGTACTTC. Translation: CASRGTRTYEQYF.

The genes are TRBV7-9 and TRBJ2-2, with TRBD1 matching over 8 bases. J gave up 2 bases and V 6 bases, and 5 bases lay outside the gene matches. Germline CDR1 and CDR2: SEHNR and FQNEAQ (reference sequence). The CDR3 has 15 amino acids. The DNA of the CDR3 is TGTGCCAGCAGTCGACAGGGGATAAACACCGGGGAGCTGTTTTTT. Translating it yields CASSRQGINTGELFF.

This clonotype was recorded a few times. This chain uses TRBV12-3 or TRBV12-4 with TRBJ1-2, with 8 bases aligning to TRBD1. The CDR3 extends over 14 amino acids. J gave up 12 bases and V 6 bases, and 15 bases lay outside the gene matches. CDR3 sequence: CASRSTGQGKTHTF. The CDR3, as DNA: TGTGCCAGCAGATCAACAGGACAGGGCAAGACGCACACCTTC.

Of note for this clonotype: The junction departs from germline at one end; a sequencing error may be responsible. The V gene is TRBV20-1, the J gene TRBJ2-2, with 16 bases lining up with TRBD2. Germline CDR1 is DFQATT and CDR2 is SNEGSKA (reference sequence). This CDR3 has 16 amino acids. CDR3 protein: CSAGTSGRGNTGEPFF. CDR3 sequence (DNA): TGCAGTGCCGGGACTAGCGGGAGGGGGAACACCGGGGAGCCGTTTTTT.

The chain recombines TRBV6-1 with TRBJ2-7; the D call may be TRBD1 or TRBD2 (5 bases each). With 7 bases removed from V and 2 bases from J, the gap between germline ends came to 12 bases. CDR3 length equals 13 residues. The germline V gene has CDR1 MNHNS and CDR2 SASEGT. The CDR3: CASIGWGTYEQYF. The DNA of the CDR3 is TGTGCCAGCATAGGATGGGGGACCTACGAGCAGTACTTC.

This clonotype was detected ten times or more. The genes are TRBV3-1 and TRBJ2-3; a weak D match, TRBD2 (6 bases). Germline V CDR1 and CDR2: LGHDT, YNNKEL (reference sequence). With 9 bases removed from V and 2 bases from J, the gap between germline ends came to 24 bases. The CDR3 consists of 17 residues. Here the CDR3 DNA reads TGTGCCAGTATTGGGACTCCCAACCTGGGATCCACAGATACGCAGTATTTT. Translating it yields CASIGTPNLGSTDTQYF.

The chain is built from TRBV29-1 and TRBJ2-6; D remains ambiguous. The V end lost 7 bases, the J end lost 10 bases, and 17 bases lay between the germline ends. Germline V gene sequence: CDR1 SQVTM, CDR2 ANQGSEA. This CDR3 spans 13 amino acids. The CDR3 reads CSALGHSRNVLTF. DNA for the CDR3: TGCAGCGCATTAGGCCACAGCAGGAACGTCCTGACTTTC.

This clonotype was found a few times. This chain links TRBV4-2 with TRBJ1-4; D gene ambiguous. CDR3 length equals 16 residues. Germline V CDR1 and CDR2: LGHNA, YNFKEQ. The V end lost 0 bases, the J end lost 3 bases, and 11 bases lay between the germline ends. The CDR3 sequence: CASSQDYGEPNEKLFF. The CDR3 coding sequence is TGTGCCAGCAGCCAAGATTACGGGGAGCCTAATGAAAAACTGTTTTTT.

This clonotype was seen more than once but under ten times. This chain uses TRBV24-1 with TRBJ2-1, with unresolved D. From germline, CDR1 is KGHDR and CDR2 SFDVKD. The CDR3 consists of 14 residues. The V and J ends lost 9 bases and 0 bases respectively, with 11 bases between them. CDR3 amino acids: CATQERYSYNEQFF. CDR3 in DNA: TGTGCCACCCAAGAGCGCTACTCCTACAATGAGCAGTTCTTC.

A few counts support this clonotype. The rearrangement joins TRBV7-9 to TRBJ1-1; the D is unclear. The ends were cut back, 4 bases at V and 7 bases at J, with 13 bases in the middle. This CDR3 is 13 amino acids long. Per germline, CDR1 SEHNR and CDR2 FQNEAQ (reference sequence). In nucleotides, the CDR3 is TGTGCCAGCAGCTATACTCCGGGCAGTGAAGCTTTCTTT. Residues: CASSYTPGSEAFF.

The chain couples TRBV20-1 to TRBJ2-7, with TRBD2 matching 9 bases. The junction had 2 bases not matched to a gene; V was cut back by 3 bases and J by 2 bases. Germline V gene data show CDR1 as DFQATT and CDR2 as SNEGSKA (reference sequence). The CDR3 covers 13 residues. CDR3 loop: CSASLAGTYEQYF. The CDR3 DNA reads TGCAGTGCTAGCCTAGCGGGGACCTACGAGCAGTACTTC.